One sample yielded the 14 T cell receptor beta chains listed below, sequenced in a study of T cells in Graves' hyperthyroidism and ophthalmopathy. Amplification yielded TCR beta CDR3 regions, with RNA transcripts as the source. The study used the HTBI primer set for a first-round RT-PCR of the TCR CDR3. One entry per CDR3 protein results from TCRdb running MiXCR on the multiplex PCR reads. The sample shows 350,000 or so distinct CDR3 sequences, approximately 18% of them seen only once. What was sequenced was blood. Receptors originate from a woman aged 25 to 39 with Graves' hyperthyroidism that later progressed to Graves' ophthalmopathy.

The table lists this clonotype with many counts. The chain carries TRBV5-1 and TRBJ1-1; D gene ambiguous. The V gene lost 2 bases and the J gene lost 5 bases, with 13 bases spanning the gap. CDR3 length equals 14 residues. The germline V gene encodes CDR1 SGHRS and CDR2 YFSETQ. The DNA for the CDR3 is TGCGCCAGCAGCTTTTCTGGTGTGGGGACTGAAGCTTTCTTT. Its translation: CASSFSGVGTEAFF.

A few counts support this clonotype. Being one base from a much bigger clone, this may be a read error. The chain links TRBV10-3 to TRBJ1-1, with 8 bases fitting TRBD1. V lost 5 bases, J lost 6 bases, and 5 bases stayed unmatched. The germline V gene encodes CDR1 ENHRY and CDR2 SYGVKD. The CDR3 is 13 amino acids. DNA of the CDR3: TGTGCCATCAGTTCGAGACAGGGGTCTGAAGCTTTCTTT. Protein sequence: CAISSRQGSEAFF.

This clonotype came up a few times. The chain couples TRBV6-1 to TRBJ2-1; D gene unclear. Germline lookup yields CDR1 MNHNS and CDR2 SASEGT. V was shortened by 3 bases and J by 7 bases, with 10 bases between the two germline ends. This CDR3 is 13 amino acids long. CDR3 coding DNA: TGTGCCAGCAGTGAGTCCGGGTGGAATGAGCAGTTCTTC. It specifies CASSESGWNEQFF.

This clonotype has at least ten counts. J is TRBJ2-5 and V is TRBV4-1; TRBD2 aligns across 10 bases. The CDR3 runs to 15 residues. The germline V gene has CDR1 MGHRA and CDR2 YSYEKL. Trimming cost V 4 bases and J 2 bases; bases outside gene matches: 4. Here the CDR3 reads CASSLSGGNQETQYF. The CDR3 DNA reads as TGCGCCAGCAGCCTTAGCGGGGGGAATCAAGAGACCCAGTACTTC.

CDR3 sequence reads: CASSGQLEEKLFF. The CDR3 DNA is TGTGCCAGCTCTGGGCAGCTGGAGGAAAAACTGTTTTTT. The genes are TRBV7-8 and TRBJ1-4; D remains unclear. Germline values: CDR1 SGHVS, CDR2 FQNEAQ. V was cut by 8 bases and J by 8 bases, with 15 bases left in between. The CDR3 length is 13 residues.

This clonotype occurred many times. CDR3 loop: CASRPRLAFNEQYF. The DNA of the CDR3 is TGTGCCAGCAGGCCGAGACTGGCCTTTAACGAGCAGTACTTC. This sequence joins TRBV2 and TRBJ2-7, with no clear D. The length of the CDR3 is 14 residues. Germline V CDR1 and CDR2: SNHLY, FYNNEI. V was cut by 6 bases and J by 5 bases, with 17 bases left in between.

The rearrangement joins TRBV7-9 to TRBJ2-7; D gene ambiguous. V was trimmed by 5 bases and J by 4 bases, leaving 12 bases between them. Germline V gives CDR1 SEHNR, CDR2 FQNEAQ (reference sequence). This CDR3 comprises 13 residues. The CDR3 DNA is TGTGCCAGCAGCCCAGTGCAAGCGTACGAGCAGTACTTC. It translates to CASSPVQAYEQYF.

This clonotype appeared a few times. The chain is built from TRBV29-1 and TRBJ2-7, with D unclear. Trimming shortened V by 7 bases and J by 4 bases, and 11 bases separated the two germline ends. The CDR3 sequence is 11 residues long. Germline V CDR1 and CDR2: SQVTM, ANQGSEA. The CDR3 DNA is TGCAGCGCAGCACAGAATTACGAGCAGTACTTC. It encodes CSAAQNYEQYF.

The chain carries TRBV5-5 and TRBJ2-7; a weak D match, TRBD1 (5 bases). V lost 5 bases and J 1 base, leaving 16 bases between the germline ends. CDR1 is SGHKS and CDR2 is YYEKEE in the germline V gene (reference sequence). This CDR3 comprises 15 residues. The CDR3 reads CASSLTGAKSYEQYF. The CDR3 DNA is TGTGCCAGCAGTCTTACTGGGGCCAAGTCCTACGAGCAGTACTTC.

This clonotype came up many times. The V gene is TRBV2, the J gene TRBJ1-5; D possibly corresponds to TRBD1 (6 bases). Deletions cut 7 bases from V and 3 bases from J, with 13 bases between. The CDR3 length is 14 residues. Germline values: CDR1 SNHLY, CDR2 FYNNEI. CDR3 nucleotide sequence: TGTGCCAGCAATGGGGGGGGGGCCAATCAGCCCCAGCATTTT. It is translated as CASNGGGANQPQHF.

In its sample, this clonotype was seen many times. The genes are TRBV28 and TRBJ2-5; D may be TRBD2 (6 bases). Germline V gene data show CDR1 as MDHEN and CDR2 as SYDVKM. With 4 bases removed from V and 1 base from J, the gap between germline ends came to 13 bases. CDR3 size: 15 residues. The CDR3 bases are TGTGCCAGCAGTTCTGCGGGACCGCCCCAAGAGACCCAGTACTTC. Protein sequence: CASSSAGPPQETQYF.

This clonotype was counted only a few times. V and J are TRBV6-1 and TRBJ2-1, with 9 bases that match TRBD2. Germline V gives CDR1 MNHNS, CDR2 SASEGT. CDR3 length: 14 residues. Unmatched junction bases numbered 7, after V lost 4 bases and J lost 9 bases. Here the CDR3 reads CASSVLSGRGEQFF. CDR3 bases: TGTGCCAGCAGTGTTCTTAGCGGGAGAGGTGAGCAGTTCTTC.

This clonotype was counted many times. The rearrangement joins TRBV28 to TRBJ1-2; no firm D call. V gave up 5 bases and J gave up 5 bases, with 21 bases separating them. This CDR3 comprises 16 residues. Per the germline V gene, CDR1 is MDHEN and CDR2 is SYDVKM. In DNA form, the CDR3 reads TGTGCCAGCAGTCAACGACTGGGAGGAGCTGTTTATGGCTACACCTTC. It is translated as CASSQRLGGAVYGYTF.

This clonotype occurred many times. The chain couples TRBV25-1 to TRBJ2-5; 12 bases line up with TRBD1. Germline loops: CDR1 MGHDK, CDR2 SYGVNS. The CDR3 totals 15 residues. Trimming cost V 2 bases and J 4 bases; bases outside gene matches: 2. The CDR3 protein is CASSEGTGGTETQYF. The CDR3 bases are TGTGCCAGCAGTGAAGGGACAGGGGGCACAGAGACCCAGTACTTC.